This passage covers 31 T cell receptor beta chains from one sample sequenced in a study of regulatory T cells in long-lasting Graves disease. iRepertoire HTBI primers and Arm-PCR of CDR3 regions built TCR beta libraries. Via MiXCR, TCRdb re-called the multiplex PCR reads, giving one row per CDR3 protein. This sample has around 500,000 distinct CDR3 sequences; approximately 16% occur once, and the top ten carry 25%. Time point of the sample: newly diagnosed GD, antithyroid drugs for less than 3 months. RNA extracted from PBMCs served as the sequencing template. These data also formed part of another study, on T cells in Graves' hyperthyroidism and ophthalmopathy.

The sample here was peripheral blood mononuclear cells (PBMCs), taken at new diagnosis, from a patient treated with antithyroid drugs. These receptors all come from a woman aged 40 to 65 with Graves disease.

In this sample, this clonotype turned up many times. This chain connects TRBV19 to TRBJ1-1, with 7 bases lining up with TRBD1. The CDR3 contains 14 residues. Germline trimming cut 9 bases from V and 1 base from J; bases unmatched to any gene: 8. Germline CDR1 is LNHDA and CDR2 is SQIVND (reference sequence). The CDR3 sequence is CASSIRQGNTEAFF. CDR3 DNA: TGTGCCAGCAGCATTAGACAGGGGAACACTGAAGCTTTCTTT. The entire variable domain, with the rest obtained from reference TRBV19 and TRBJ1-1, is as follows: DGGITQSPKYLFRKEGQNVTLSCEQNLNHDAMYWYRQDPGQGLRLIYYSQIVNDFQKGDIAEGYSVSREKKESFPLTVTSAQKNPTAFYLCASSIRQGNTEAFFGQGTRLTVV.

This clonotype was seen a handful of times. V usage is TRBV9 and J usage is TRBJ2-1, with D hard to call. From germline, CDR1 is SGDLS and CDR2 YYNGEE. The CDR3 is 16 residues long. Trimming pared 0 bases from V and 0 bases from J, leaving 10 bases between. CDR3 protein: CASSVASRNSYNEQFF. CDR3 DNA: TGTGCCAGCAGCGTAGCTTCCAGAAACTCCTACAATGAGCAGTTCTTC.

This clonotype has just a few counts. V gene TRBV20-1 combines with J gene TRBJ2-5; D possibly corresponds to TRBD2 (6 bases). The germline V gene has CDR1 DFQATT and CDR2 SNEGSKA (reference sequence). The length of the CDR3 is 18 residues. Trimming removed 5 bases at V and 5 bases at J, with 30 bases between. CDR3 bases: TGCAGTGCTCTCGCCCGGATTCGGGCGGGGACCCCTCGGGAGACCCAGTACTTC. Translating gives CSALARIRAGTPRETQYF.

This clonotype has more than one count but fewer than ten. J is TRBJ1-5 and V is TRBV19; D not certain. The CDR3 runs to 14 residues. Trimming stripped 5 bases from V and 5 bases from J, with 13 bases between. Germline CDR1 LNHDA, CDR2 SQIVND (reference sequence). For the CDR3, the DNA is TGTGCCAGTAGTGCAACGGATACCGATCAGCCCCAGCATTTT. This translates into CASSATDTDQPQHF.

This clonotype occurred many times. This chain connects TRBV12-3 or TRBV12-4 to TRBJ2-3, with D unresolved. Trimming stripped 5 bases from V and 2 bases from J, with 8 bases between. CDR3 length: 13 residues. The DNA of the CDR3 is TGTGCCAGCAGTCCTCCCCTCACAGATACGCAGTATTTT. This encodes CASSPPLTDTQYF.

This clonotype was recorded at least ten times. The rearrangement joins TRBV20-1 to TRBJ2-5; D gene unclear. Germline V gene lookup returns CDR1 DFQATT and CDR2 SNEGSKA (reference sequence). CDR3 length: 12 residues. V was trimmed by 6 bases and J by 7 bases, leaving 15 bases between them. CDR3 loop: CSAPDPPGTQYF. In DNA form, the CDR3 reads TGCAGTGCCCCTGACCCGCCGGGGACCCAGTACTTC.

This chain joins TRBV19 and TRBJ2-7; 8 nucleotides align to TRBD1. Germline V lookup: CDR1 LNHDA, CDR2 SQIVND (reference sequence). The ends lost 7 bases at V and 0 bases at J; junction bases unmatched: 5. The CDR3 has 14 residues. CDR3: CASTRQGSSYEQYF. For the CDR3, the DNA is TGTGCCAGTACCAGACAGGGGTCCTCCTACGAGCAGTACTTC.

This clonotype was picked up many times. The genes are TRBV7-9 and TRBJ2-1, with a weak D call TRBD1 (5 bases). The CDR3 sequence is 18 residues long. Trimming took off 2 bases at V and 0 bases at J, with 17 bases between the two ends. Germline V CDR1 and CDR2: SEHNR, FQNEAQ (reference sequence). The DNA of the CDR3 is TGTGCCAGCAGCTTATCCTCTCGGACATTAAGCTCCTACAATGAGCAGTTCTTC. It specifies CASSLSSRTLSSYNEQFF.

This clonotype has at least ten counts. The genes are TRBV2 and TRBJ1-5; D unresolved. Trimming cost V 7 bases and J 4 bases, with 11 bases left between them. The CDR3 runs 13 residues. Looked up from germline, CDR1 is SNHLY and CDR2 is FYNNEI. CDR3 coding DNA: TGTGCCAGCACCAACAACCGGAATCAGCCCCAGCATTTT. Its protein product is CASTNNRNQPQHF.

This clonotype has a count of ten or more. The J gene is TRBJ2-5, the V gene TRBV29-1; 13 positions match TRBD2. This CDR3 has 18 residues. V shed 4 bases and J 5 bases; nucleotides not matched to a gene: 16. Per the germline V gene, CDR1 is SQVTM and CDR2 is ANQGSEA. CDR3 coding DNA: TGCAGCGTTGGCGACCCGGGGCTGAGGGGACTAGCGGGGGAGACCCAGTACTTC. As protein: CSVGDPGLRGLAGETQYF.

This clonotype was seen only a few times. The chain joins TRBV4-2 to TRBJ1-4; D remains ambiguous. Trimming took off 0 bases at V and 4 bases at J, with 9 bases between the two ends. CDR3 length: 15 residues. CDR1 LGHNA and CDR2 YNFKEQ come from the germline V gene. CDR3 bases: TGTGCCAGCAGCCAAGATGACGGTATTAATGAAAAACTGTTTTTT. Translating it yields CASSQDDGINEKLFF.

This clonotype was detected ten times or more. The chain links TRBV11-2 to TRBJ2-7; 11 nucleotides align to TRBD1. The J segment lost 2 bases and the V segment lost 5 bases, leaving 11 bases of the junction unmatched. The germline V gene has CDR1 SGHAT and CDR2 FQNNGV. The CDR3 covers 17 residues. The CDR3 DNA sequence: TGTGCCAGCAGCCCCCCCGGACAGGGGGCTTTCACCTACGAGCAGTACTTC. Protein: CASSPPGQGAFTYEQYF.

Of note for this clonotype: A much larger clone differs from this one at a single base, so this may be a read error. Given the absence of the conserved phenylalanine or tryptophan at the CDR3 end, a read error is likely. The J gene is TRBJ1-2, the V gene TRBV11-2; TRBD1 agrees at 10 bases. CDR1 and CDR2 (germline): SGHAT, FQNNGV. This CDR3 has 18 residues. V gave up 6 bases and J gave up 5 bases; unmatched junction bases: 18. In DNA, the CDR3 is TGTGCCAGCAGGGGACTCCGGGACAGGGGACCTCGTTTATATGGCTACACCATC. The encoded protein is CASRGLRDRGPRLYGYTI.

The chain couples TRBV20-1 to TRBJ2-2; TRBD2 matches at 10 bases. J was trimmed by 5 bases and V by 3 bases; bases with no gene match: 9. Germline lookup yields CDR1 DFQATT and CDR2 SNEGSKA (reference sequence). This CDR3 is 16 amino acids long. The CDR3 DNA reads as TGCAGTGCTAGGGGATGGGCTAGCGGGGGAACCGGGGAGCTGTTTTTT. It encodes CSARGWASGGTGELFF.

This clonotype was counted many times. The rearrangement uses TRBV2 and TRBJ2-3; TRBD2 is a possible D gene (6 bases). The CDR3 has 12 amino acids. Trimming left V 11 bases short and J 4 bases short, with 13 bases between. The V gene's germline CDR1 is SNHLY and CDR2 FYNNEI. The CDR3 region is CAGGKHADTQYF. CDR3 nucleotide sequence: TGTGCCGGGGGGAAACACGCAGATACGCAGTATTTT.

In regard to this clonotype: A much larger clone differs by one base, so this may be a read error. The chain is built from TRBV7-8 and TRBJ2-5; 8 nucleotides line up with TRBD1. Germline V gene sequence: CDR1 SGHVS, CDR2 FQNEAQ. V dropped 4 bases and J dropped 4; count of bases not matched to a gene: 8. The CDR3 totals 15 residues. Here the CDR3 DNA reads TGTGCCAGCAGCTCACTGGGACAGGATCTAGAGACCCAGTACTTC. Encoded protein: CASSSLGQDLETQYF.

The genes are TRBV28 and TRBJ1-6; D possibly corresponds to TRBD1 (6 bases). In germline, CDR1 is MDHEN, CDR2 SYDVKM. Trimming took off 7 bases at V and 9 bases at J, with 19 bases between the two ends. The CDR3 loop spans 15 amino acids. The CDR3 bases are TGTGCCAGCAACACATGGGGGGGGGCTAGTTCACCCCTCCACTTT. Protein product: CASNTWGGASSPLHF.

This clonotype was seen repeatedly, ten times or more. The chain uses TRBV18 and TRBJ2-2; 7 nucleotides match TRBD2. This CDR3 is 14 amino acids long. With 4 bases clipped from V and 13 bases from J, the junction kept 12 bases outside the gene matches. CDR1 and CDR2 from the germline V gene are KGHSH and LQKENI. The CDR3 nucleotides are TGTGCCAGCTCACTCAACGGGGGGACGGATCGGCTGTTTTTT. Its translation: CASSLNGGTDRLFF.

A remark on this clonotype: A read error may account for a junction end that differs from germline. The chain uses TRBV10-3 and TRBJ2-5, with D uncertain. From germline, CDR1 is ENHRY and CDR2 SYGVKD. The CDR3 totals 12 residues. The CDR3, as DNA: TGTGCCATCAGCGAAGTTGAAGAGGCCCAGTACTTC. It yields the protein CAISEVEEAQYF.

The J gene is TRBJ2-2, the V gene TRBV2; 7 bases fit TRBD1. This CDR3 is built from 16 residues. CDR1 is SNHLY and CDR2 is FYNNEI in the germline V gene. J gave up 0 bases and V 5 bases, and 6 bases lay outside the gene matches. The CDR3 loop is CASSTAGTANTGELFF. As DNA, the CDR3 is TGTGCCAGCAGTACCGCCGGGACAGCGAACACCGGGGAGCTGTTTTTT.

This chain joins TRBV18 and TRBJ1-5; 8 bases are shared with TRBD1. Germline CDR1 KGHSH, CDR2 LQKENI. After removal of 4 bases from V and 5 bases from J, the junction contained 4 bases not matched to a gene. CDR3 length equals 14 residues. This CDR3 reads CASSQGQAHQPQHF. CDR3 DNA: TGTGCCAGCTCACAGGGACAGGCTCATCAGCCCCAGCATTTT.

The chain combines TRBV28 with TRBJ1-1; perhaps TRBD1 as D (6 bases). CDR1 MDHEN and CDR2 SYDVKM come from the germline V gene. The CDR3 sequence is 13 residues long. Trimming stripped 10 bases from V and 4 bases from J, with 16 bases between. This CDR3 reads CATSKGGSTEAFF. In nucleotides, the CDR3 is TGTGCCACCTCTAAGGGGGGGAGCACTGAAGCTTTCTTT.

This clonotype occurred many times. The V gene is TRBV12-3 or TRBV12-4, the J gene TRBJ2-3; D is perhaps TRBD2 (6 bases). Trimming removed 6 bases at V and 7 bases at J, with 14 bases between. This CDR3 comprises 13 residues. The CDR3 is CASSSGERNTQYF. CDR3 nucleotide sequence: TGTGCCAGCAGCTCGGGGGAACGGAATACGCAGTATTTT.

This clonotype has a count of ten or more. V and J are TRBV3-1 and TRBJ2-1; 10 bases are a match to TRBD2. Germline V CDR1 and CDR2: LGHDT, YNNKEL (reference sequence). With 0 bases clipped from V and 2 bases from J, the junction kept 7 bases outside the gene matches. There are 18 residues in the CDR3. The CDR3 bases are TGTGCCAGCAGCCAAGATGGAAGCGGGGGGGCGGCCTACAATGAGCAGTTCTTC. Amino acid sequence: CASSQDGSGGAAYNEQFF.

At least ten counts were recorded for this clonotype. The J gene is TRBJ2-1, the V gene TRBV3-1; D might be TRBD2 (7 bases). From germline, CDR1 is LGHDT and CDR2 YNNKEL (reference sequence). V lost 5 bases, J lost 2 bases, and 13 bases lay in between. The CDR3 has 15 amino acids. CDR3 DNA: TGTGCCAGCAGCGCGTCGGGGGGCCCCTACAATGAGCAGTTCTTC. Protein: CASSASGGPYNEQFF.

This clonotype appeared a few times. The chain is built from TRBV28 and TRBJ1-1, with D possibly matching TRBD1 (5 bases). The CDR3 contains 12 residues. V was pared by 3 bases and J by 10 bases, with 12 bases between. Germline V gene lookup returns CDR1 MDHEN and CDR2 SYDVKM. The DNA of the CDR3 is TGTGCCAGCAGTTTGCCCGGGGGAGGAGCTTTCTTT. It is translated as CASSLPGGGAFF.

Many counts were recorded for this clonotype. The chain uses TRBV7-2 and TRBJ2-3; D unclear. CDR1 SGHTA and CDR2 FQGNSA come from the germline V gene. This CDR3 region has 14 residues. V lost 2 bases and J lost 0, with 6 bases in between. The CDR3 DNA follows: TGTGCCAGCAGCTTATCCACTAGCACAGATACGCAGTATTTT. Translated: CASSLSTSTDTQYF.

This clonotype occurred a few times. The J gene is TRBJ2-7, the V gene TRBV19; 9 bases fit TRBD1. CDR1 and CDR2 (germline): LNHDA, SQIVND (reference sequence). The J segment lost 3 bases and the V segment lost 4 bases, leaving 4 bases of the junction unmatched. This CDR3 is 14 amino acids long. DNA for the CDR3: TGTGCCAGTAGTAGACAGGGGGGTATCTACGAGCAGTACTTC. It is translated as CASSRQGGIYEQYF.

This clonotype appeared a few times. The rearrangement joins TRBV9 to TRBJ1-2; 7 nucleotides agree with TRBD1. CDR1 and CDR2 (germline): SGDLS, YYNGEE. This CDR3 is 13 amino acids long. The junction had 13 bases not matched to a gene; V was cut back by 3 bases and J by 14 bases. CDR3 bases: TGTGCCAGCAGCGGAGAGGTAGAGGGGGCTGGGACCTTC. Its translation is CASSGEVEGAGTF.

Only a few counts were recorded for this clonotype. This rearrangement joins TRBV27 to TRBJ2-2; 7 bases match TRBD1. The junction had 8 bases not matched to a gene; V was cut back by 5 bases and J by 5 bases. The CDR3 contains 15 residues. The germline CDR1 and CDR2 sequences are MNHEY and SMNVEV (reference sequence). For the CDR3, the DNA is TGTGCCAGCAGTGCCGGGACAGTACTAACCGGGGAGCTGTTTTTT. This encodes CASSAGTVLTGELFF.

This clonotype was seen repeatedly, ten times or more. This chain joins TRBV5-6 and TRBJ2-7; D could derive from TRBD1 or TRBD2 (6 bases each). Trimming pared 3 bases from V and 3 bases from J, leaving 13 bases between. The CDR3 totals 14 residues. Germline CDR1 reads SGHDT; CDR2 reads YYEEEE. DNA of the CDR3: TGTGCCAGCAGCTGGGGGGCAGAGAACTACGAGCAGTACTTC. Amino acid sequence: CASSWGAENYEQYF.